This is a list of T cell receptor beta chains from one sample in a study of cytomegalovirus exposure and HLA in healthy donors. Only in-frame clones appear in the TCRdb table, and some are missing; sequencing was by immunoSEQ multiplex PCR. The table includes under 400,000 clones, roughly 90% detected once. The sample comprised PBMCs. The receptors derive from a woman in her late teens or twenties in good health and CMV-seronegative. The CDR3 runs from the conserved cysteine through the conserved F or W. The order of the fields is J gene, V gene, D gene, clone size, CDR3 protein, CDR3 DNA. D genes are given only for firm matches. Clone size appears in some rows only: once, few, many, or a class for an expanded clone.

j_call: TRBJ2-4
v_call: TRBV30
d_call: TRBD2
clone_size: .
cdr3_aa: CAWSVQASGTNIQYF
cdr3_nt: TGTGCCTGGAGTGTACAGGCTAGCGGGACGAACATTCAGTACTTC

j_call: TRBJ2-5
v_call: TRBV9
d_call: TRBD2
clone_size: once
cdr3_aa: CASSAGTSGFKETQYF
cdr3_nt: TGTGCCAGCAGCGCGGGGACTAGCGGGTTTAAAGAGACCCAGTACTTC

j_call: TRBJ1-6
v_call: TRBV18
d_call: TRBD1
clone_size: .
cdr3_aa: CASSTRDRNSPLHF
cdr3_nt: TGTGCCAGCTCAACGCGGGACAGGAATTCACCCCTCCACTTT

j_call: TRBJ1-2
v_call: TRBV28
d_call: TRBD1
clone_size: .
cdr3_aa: CASSLDRVWGYTF
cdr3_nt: TGTGCCAGCAGTCTCGACAGGGTTTGGGGCTACACCTTC

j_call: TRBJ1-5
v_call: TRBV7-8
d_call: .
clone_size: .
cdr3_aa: CASSLGSGRNGQPQHF
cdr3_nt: TGTGCCAGCAGCTTAGGGTCGGGGAGAAACGGTCAGCCCCAGCATTTT

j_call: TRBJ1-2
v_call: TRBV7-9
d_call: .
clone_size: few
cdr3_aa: CASSSNRAGNYGYTF
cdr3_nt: TGTGCCAGCAGCTCAAACCGGGCAGGGAACTATGGCTACACCTTC

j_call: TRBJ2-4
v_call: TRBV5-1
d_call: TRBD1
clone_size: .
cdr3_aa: CASTSGQGDIQYF
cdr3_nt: TGCGCCAGCACATCGGGACAGGGAGACATTCAGTACTTC

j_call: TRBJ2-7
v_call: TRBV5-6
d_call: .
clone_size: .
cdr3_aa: CASSLPGVIGEQYF
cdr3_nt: TGTGCCAGCAGCTTGCCAGGGGTGATTGGCGAGCAGTACTTC

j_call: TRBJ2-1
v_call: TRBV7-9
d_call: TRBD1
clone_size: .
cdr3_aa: CASSIQGAGNEQFF
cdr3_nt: TGTGCCAGCAGCATCCAGGGGGCCGGGAATGAGCAGTTCTTC

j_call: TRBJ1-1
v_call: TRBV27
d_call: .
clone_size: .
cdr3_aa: CASSFSGPLNTEAFF
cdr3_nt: TGTGCCAGCAGTTTTTCAGGGCCTCTGAACACTGAAGCTTTCTTT

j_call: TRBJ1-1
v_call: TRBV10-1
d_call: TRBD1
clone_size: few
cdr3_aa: CASSEWTGGTFF
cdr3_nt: TGCGCCAGCAGTGAATGGACAGGGGGAACTTTCTTT

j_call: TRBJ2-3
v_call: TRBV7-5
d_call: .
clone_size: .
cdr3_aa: CVRSFSGPSTDTQYF
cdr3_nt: TGTGTCAGAAGCTTTAGCGGGCCTTCCACAGATACGCAGTATTTT

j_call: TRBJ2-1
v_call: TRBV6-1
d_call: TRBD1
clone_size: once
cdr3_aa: CASSEDREINEQFF
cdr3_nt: TGTGCCAGCAGCGAGGACAGGGAAATCAATGAGCAGTTCTTC

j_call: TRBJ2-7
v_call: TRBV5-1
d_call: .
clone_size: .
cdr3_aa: CASSFLTGSYEQYF
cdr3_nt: TGCGCCAGCAGCTTCCTGACAGGTTCCTACGAGCAGTACTTC

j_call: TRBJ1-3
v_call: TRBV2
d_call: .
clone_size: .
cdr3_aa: CASSGGFSGNTIYF
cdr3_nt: TGTGCCAGCAGTGGGGGCTTCTCTGGAAACACCATATATTTT

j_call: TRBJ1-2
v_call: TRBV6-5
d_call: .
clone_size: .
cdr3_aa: CASSYEQGSGYTF
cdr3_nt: TGTGCCAGCAGTTACGAGCAGGGCTCCGGCTACACCTTC

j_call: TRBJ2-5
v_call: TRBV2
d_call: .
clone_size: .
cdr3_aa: CASSATTGGAQETQYF
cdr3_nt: TGTGCCAGCAGTGCCACCACCGGCGGGGCGCAAGAGACCCAGTACTTC

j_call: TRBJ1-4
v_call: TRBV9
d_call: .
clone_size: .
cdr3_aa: CASSVGTLTNEKLFF
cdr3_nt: TGTGCCAGCAGCGTAGGGACACTCACTAATGAAAAACTGTTTTTT

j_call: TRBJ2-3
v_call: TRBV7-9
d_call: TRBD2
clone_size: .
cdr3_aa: CASSVGRGADTQYF
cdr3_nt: TGTGCCAGCAGCGTTGGGAGGGGTGCAGATACGCAGTATTTT

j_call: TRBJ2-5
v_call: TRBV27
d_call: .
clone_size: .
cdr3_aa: CASSTLPGDPRETQYF
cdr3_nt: TGTGCCAGCAGCACTCTTCCGGGGGACCCTAGGGAGACCCAGTACTTC

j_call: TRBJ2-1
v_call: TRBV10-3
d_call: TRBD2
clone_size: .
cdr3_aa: CAIILAGKPTNEQFF
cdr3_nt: TGTGCCATCATCCTAGCGGGGAAGCCGACTAATGAGCAGTTCTTC

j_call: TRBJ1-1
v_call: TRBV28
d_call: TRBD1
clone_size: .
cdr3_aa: CASSLDRVIEAFF
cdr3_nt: TGTGCCAGCAGCCTCGACAGGGTTATTGAAGCTTTCTTT

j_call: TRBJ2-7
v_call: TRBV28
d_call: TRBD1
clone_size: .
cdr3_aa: CASRVGQGSYEQYF
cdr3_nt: TGTGCCAGCAGGGTAGGACAGGGATCGTACGAGCAGTACTTC

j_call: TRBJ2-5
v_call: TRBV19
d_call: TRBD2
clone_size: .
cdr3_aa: CASKRAGVGETQYF
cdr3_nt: TGTGCCAGTAAGAGGGCGGGAGTCGGAGAGACCCAGTACTTC

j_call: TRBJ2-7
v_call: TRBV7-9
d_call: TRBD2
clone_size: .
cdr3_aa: CASSFSGGYEQYF
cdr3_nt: TGTGCCAGCAGCTTTAGCGGGGGGTACGAGCAGTACTTC

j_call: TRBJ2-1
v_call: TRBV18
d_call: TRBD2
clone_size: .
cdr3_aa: CASSPLRIAGDLNEQFF
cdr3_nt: TGTGCCAGCTCACCGTTAAGGATTGCGGGAGATCTGAATGAGCAGTTCTTC

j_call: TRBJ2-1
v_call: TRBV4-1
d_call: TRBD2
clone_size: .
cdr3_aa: CASSQTSGSYNEQFF
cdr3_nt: TGCGCCAGCAGCCAGACTAGCGGGAGTTACAATGAGCAGTTCTTC

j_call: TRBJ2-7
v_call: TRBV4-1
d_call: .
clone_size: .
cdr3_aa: CASSQSQGEGYEQYF
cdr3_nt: TGCGCCAGCAGCCAGTCACAGGGGGAGGGCTACGAGCAGTACTTC

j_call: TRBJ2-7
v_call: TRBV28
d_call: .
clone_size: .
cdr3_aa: CASTQLGPRGQYF
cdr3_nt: TGTGCCAGCACCCAACTAGGACCCCGGGGGCAGTACTTC

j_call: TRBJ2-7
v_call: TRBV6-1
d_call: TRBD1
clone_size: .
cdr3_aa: CASSRRDRDYEQYF
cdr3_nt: TGTGCCAGCAGTAGACGGGACAGGGATTACGAGCAGTACTTC

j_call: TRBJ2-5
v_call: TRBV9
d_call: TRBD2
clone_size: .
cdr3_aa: CASSVGLAGGQETQYF
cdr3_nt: TGTGCCAGCAGCGTAGGACTAGCGGGTGGCCAAGAGACCCAGTACTTC

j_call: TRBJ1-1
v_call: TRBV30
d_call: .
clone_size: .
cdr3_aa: CAWSVRGGPRNTEAFF
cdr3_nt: TGTGCCTGGAGTGTACGGGGGGGCCCCCGGAACACTGAAGCTTTCTTT

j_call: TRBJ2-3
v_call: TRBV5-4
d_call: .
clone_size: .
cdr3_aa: CSSAGPRTDTQYF
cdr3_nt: TGCTCTTCCGCGGGACCCCGCACAGATACGCAGTATTTT

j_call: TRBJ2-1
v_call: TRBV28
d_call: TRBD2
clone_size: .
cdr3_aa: CASSLAGEYNEQFF
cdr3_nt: TGTGCCAGCAGTTTAGCGGGGGAGTACAATGAGCAGTTCTTC

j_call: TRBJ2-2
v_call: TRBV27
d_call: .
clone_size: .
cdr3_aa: CASSFVGGAGTGELFF
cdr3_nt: TGTGCCAGCAGTTTTGTTGGGGGCGCGGGCACCGGGGAGCTGTTTTTT

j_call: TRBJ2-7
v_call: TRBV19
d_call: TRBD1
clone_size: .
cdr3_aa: CASSVGTGSSYEQYF
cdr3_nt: TGTGCCAGTAGCGTCGGGACAGGGAGCTCCTACGAGCAGTACTTC

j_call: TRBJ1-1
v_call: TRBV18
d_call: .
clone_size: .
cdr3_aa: CASSPLIQNSNTEAFF
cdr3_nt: TGTGCCAGCTCACCATTAATACAGAATTCGAACACTGAAGCTTTCTTT

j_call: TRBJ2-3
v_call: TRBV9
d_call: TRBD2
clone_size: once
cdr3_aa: CASSYPGLAGFSTDTQYF
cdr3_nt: TGTGCCAGCAGTTATCCGGGACTAGCGGGCTTCAGCACAGATACGCAGTATTTT

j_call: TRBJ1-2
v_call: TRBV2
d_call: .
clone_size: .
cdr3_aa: CASSERGRSSNYGYTF
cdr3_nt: TGTGCCAGCAGTGAACGGGGTCGGTCCTCTAACTATGGCTACACCTTC

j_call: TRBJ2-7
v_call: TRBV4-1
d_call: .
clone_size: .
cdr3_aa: CASSQFQGFYEQYF
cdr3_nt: TGCGCCAGCAGCCAATTCCAGGGTTTCTACGAGCAGTACTTC

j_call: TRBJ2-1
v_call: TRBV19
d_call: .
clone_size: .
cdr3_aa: CASSMDLAYNEQFF
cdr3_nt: TGTGCCAGTAGTATGGATCTAGCCTACAATGAGCAGTTCTTC

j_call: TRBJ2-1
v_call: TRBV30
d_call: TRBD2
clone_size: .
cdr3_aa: CAWAGGPMDEQFF
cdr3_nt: TGTGCCTGGGCGGGGGGGCCTATGGATGAGCAGTTCTTC

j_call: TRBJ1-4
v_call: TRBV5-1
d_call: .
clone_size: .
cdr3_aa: CASSLDRSRGEKLFF
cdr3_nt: TGCGCCAGCAGCTTGGACCGCTCTAGGGGTGAAAAACTGTTTTTT

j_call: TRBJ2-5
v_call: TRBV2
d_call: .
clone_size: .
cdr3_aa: CASVGYSGRETQYF
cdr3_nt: TGTGCCAGCGTGGGGTACTCAGGGAGGGAGACCCAGTACTTC

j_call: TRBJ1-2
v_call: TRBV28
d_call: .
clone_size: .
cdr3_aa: CASSLDRPYGYTF
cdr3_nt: TGTGCCAGCAGCTTGGACAGACCCTATGGCTACACCTTC

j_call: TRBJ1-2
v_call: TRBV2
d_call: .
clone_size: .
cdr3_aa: CASSEGDTPAYGYTF
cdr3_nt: TGTGCCAGCAGTGAAGGGGACACCCCGGCCTATGGCTACACCTTC

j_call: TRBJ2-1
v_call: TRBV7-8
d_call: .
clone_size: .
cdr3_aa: CASSLSASYNEQFF
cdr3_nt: TGTGCCAGCAGCTTGAGCGCCTCTTACAATGAGCAGTTCTTC